This TCR beta chain comes out of a study of blood T cell repertoires in COVID-19. Overall study context: The cDNA or gDNA used as material had been derived from T cells, B-cell-depleted T cells, or PBMCs.

The CDR3 covers 21 residues. Trimming removed 6 bases from V and 1 base from J, with 33 bases in between. Germline lookup yields CDR1 SNHLY and CDR2 FYNNEI. Original processing methods: Reference gene primer amplification in the assay estimated nucleated cell counts. The data were produced by immunoSEQ multiplex PCR, yet TCRdb's version contains in-frame clones alone and is incomplete. The V and J calls and clone size are taken from that table; D and trimming were inferred from the DNA. The repertoire holds 540,000 or so clones, with about 89% as singletons. This sequence originates from a woman aged 50 to 60 with COVID-19, enrolled during active disease. The specimen sequenced was peripheral blood. The gene calls are TRBV2 and TRBJ1-1; no definite D call. For the CDR3, the DNA is TGTGCCAGCAGAGGCCCCCTGGTAGCGGGCAGTGCGTTTTTGGGGAACACTGAAGCTTTCTTT. It encodes CASRGPLVAGSAFLGNTEAFF.